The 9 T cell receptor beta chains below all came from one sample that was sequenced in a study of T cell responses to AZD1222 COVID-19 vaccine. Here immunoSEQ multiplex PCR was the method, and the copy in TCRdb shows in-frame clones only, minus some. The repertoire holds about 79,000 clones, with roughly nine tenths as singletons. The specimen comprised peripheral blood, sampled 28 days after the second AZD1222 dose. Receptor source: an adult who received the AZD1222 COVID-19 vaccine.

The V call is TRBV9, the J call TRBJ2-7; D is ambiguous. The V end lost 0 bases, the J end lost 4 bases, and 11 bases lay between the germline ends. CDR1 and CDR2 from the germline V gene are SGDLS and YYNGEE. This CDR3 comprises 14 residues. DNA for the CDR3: TGTGCCAGCAGCGTAGATTTGTTGGCGTACGAGCAGTACTTC. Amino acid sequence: CASSVDLLAYEQYF.

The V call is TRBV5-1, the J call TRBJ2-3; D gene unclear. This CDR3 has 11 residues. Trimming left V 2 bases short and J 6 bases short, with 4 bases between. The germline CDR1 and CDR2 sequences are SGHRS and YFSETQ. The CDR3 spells CASSFGDTQYF. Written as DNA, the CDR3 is TGCGCCAGCAGCTTCGGGGATACGCAGTATTTT.

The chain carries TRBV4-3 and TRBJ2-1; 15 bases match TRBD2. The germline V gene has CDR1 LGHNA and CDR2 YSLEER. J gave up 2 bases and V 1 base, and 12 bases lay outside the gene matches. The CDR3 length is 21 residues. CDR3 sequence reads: CASSQVPGGTSGRITYNEQFF. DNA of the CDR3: TGCGCCAGCAGCCAAGTTCCCGGGGGGACTAGCGGGAGGATAACCTACAATGAGCAGTTCTTC.

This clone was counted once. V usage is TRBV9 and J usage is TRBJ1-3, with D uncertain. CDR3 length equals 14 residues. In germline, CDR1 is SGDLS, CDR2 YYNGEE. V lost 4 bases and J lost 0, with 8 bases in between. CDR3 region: CASSPTDSGNTIYF. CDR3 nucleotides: TGTGCCAGCAGCCCGACTGACTCTGGAAACACCATATATTTT. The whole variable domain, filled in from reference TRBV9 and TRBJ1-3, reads DSGVTQTPKHLITATGQRVTLRCSPRSGDLSVYWYQQSLDQGLQFLIQYYNGEERAKGNILERFSAQQFPDLHSELNLSSLELGDSALYFCASSPTDSGNTIYFGEGSWLTVV.

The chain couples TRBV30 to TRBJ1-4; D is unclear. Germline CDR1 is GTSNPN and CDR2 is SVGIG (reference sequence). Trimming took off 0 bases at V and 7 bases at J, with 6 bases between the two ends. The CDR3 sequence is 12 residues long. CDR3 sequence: CAWSVLGEKLFF. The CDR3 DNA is TGTGCCTGGAGTGTACTTGGTGAAAAACTGTTTTTT.

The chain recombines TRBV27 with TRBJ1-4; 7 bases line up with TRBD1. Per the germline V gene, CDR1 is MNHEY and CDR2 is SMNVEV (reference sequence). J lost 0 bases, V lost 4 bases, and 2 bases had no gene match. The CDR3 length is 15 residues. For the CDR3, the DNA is TGTGCCAGCAGTTCCCAGGGGGCAACTAATGAAAAACTGTTTTTT. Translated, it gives CASSSQGATNEKLFF.

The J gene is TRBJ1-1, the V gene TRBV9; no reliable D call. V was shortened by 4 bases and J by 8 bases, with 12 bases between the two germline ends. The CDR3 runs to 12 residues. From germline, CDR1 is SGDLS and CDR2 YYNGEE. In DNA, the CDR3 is TGTGCCAGCAGCCCCTTTCGCGAGGAAGCTTTCTTT. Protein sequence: CASSPFREEAFF.

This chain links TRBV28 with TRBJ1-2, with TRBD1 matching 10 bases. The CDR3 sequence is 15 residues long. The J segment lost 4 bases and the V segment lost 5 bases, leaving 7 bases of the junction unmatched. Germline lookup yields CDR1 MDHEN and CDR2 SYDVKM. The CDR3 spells CASSPRTGGAYGYTF. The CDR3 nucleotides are TGTGCCAGCAGTCCCCGGACAGGGGGGGCCTATGGCTACACCTTC.

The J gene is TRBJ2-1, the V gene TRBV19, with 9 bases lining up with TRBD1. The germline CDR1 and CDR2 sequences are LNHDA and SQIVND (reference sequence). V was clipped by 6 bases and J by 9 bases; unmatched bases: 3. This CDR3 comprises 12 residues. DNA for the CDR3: TGTGCCAGTAGGGGACAGGGAACTGAGCAGTTCTTC. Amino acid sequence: CASRGQGTEQFF.